This TCR beta chain was profiled in a study of T cells after yellow fever vaccination. Germline V gives CDR1 SGDLS, CDR2 YYNGEE. The CDR3 sequence is 14 residues long. V was cut by 0 bases and J by 5 bases, with 9 bases left in between. A universal primer site and UMIs were added as TCR cDNA was made by 5'RACE template switching. MiXCR, run by TCRdb on the 5' RACE reads, gives a single entry per CDR3 protein. The table includes 40,000 to 55,000 distinct CDR3 sequences, around 6.7% detected once. Points from the study as a whole: A limited proportion of clonotypes was detected within both the CD4 and CD8 compartments. FACS-sorted repertoires could contain abundant clonotypes contaminating from the bulk population.

This clonotype was found many times. The V gene is TRBV9, the J gene TRBJ1-5; perhaps TRBD1 as D (5 bases). The sequence derives from a man between 18 and 29 years old who received the YFV17D yellow fever vaccine. The specimen comprised CD8+ T cells not binding an NS4B(214-222) dextramer, sorted from PBMCs, sampled about 49 days after the first yellow fever vaccination. CDR3 loop: CASSVDGTDQPQHF. As DNA, the CDR3 is TGTGCCAGCAGCGTAGACGGGACTGATCAGCCCCAGCATTTT. Supplemented by reference TRBV9 and TRBJ1-5, the full variable domain reads DSGVTQTPKHLITATGQRVTLRCSPRSGDLSVYWYQQSLDQGLQFLIQYYNGEERAKGNILERFSAQQFPDLHSELNLSSLELGDSALYFCASSVDGTDQPQHFGDGTRLSIL.